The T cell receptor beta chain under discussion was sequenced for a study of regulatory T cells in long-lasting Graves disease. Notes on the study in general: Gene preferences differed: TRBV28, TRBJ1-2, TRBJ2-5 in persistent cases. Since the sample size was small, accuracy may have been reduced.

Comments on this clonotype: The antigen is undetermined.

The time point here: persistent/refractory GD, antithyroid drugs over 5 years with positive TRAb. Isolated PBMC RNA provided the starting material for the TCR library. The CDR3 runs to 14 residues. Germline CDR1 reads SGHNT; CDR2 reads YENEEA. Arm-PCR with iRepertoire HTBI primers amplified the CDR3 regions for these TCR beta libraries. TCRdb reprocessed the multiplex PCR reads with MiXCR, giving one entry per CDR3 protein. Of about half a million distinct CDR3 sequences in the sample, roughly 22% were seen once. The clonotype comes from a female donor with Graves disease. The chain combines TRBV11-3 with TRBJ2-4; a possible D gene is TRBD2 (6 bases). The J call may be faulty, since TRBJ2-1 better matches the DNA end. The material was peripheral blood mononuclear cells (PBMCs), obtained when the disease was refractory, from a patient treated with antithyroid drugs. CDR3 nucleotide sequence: TGTGCCACCTCCGGGACTCAACACTTAGGTGAGCAGTTCTTC. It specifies CATSGTQHLGEQFF.